These T cell receptor beta chains were read from a single sample in a study of molecular identifiers for immune sequencing clone quantification. From the PCR reads, TCRdb called clonotypes with MiXCR, one entry per CDR3 protein. Of tens of thousands of distinct CDR3 sequences detected, roughly 18% appear once; the ten largest clones hold more than 6%. Specimen: naive CD8+ T cells from blood, with Jurkat cell RNA spiked in. The receptors derive from a human donor in good health. Some libraries in this study had Jurkat cell RNA spiked in. CDR3s include the opening cysteine and the closing phenylalanine or tryptophan. D genes are given only for firm matches. Clone size is not always given. Where it is, it says once, few, many or a class for expanded clones.

J | size | V | D | CDR3 | DNA
TRBJ2-3 | many | TRBV28 | TRBD2 | CASSFPKTSGNTDTQYF | TGTGCCAGCAGTTTCCCGAAGACTAGCGGGAACACAGATACGCAGTATTTT
TRBJ2-7 | few | TRBV28 | TRBD2 | CASSLVPPGLDIKQYF | TGTGCCAGCAGTTTGGTCCCCCCGGGACTAGATATCAAGCAGTACTTC
TRBJ2-2 | NA | TRBV6-2/TRBV6-3 | NA | CASSRRTLGSGELFF | TGTGCCAGCAGCCGAAGGACCCTTGGGTCCGGGGAGCTGTTTTTT
TRBJ2-3 | many | TRBV20-1 | TRBD2 | CSADRTSNLVIDTQYF | TGCAGTGCGGATCGGACTAGTAATCTGGTCATAGATACGCAGTATTTT
TRBJ2-2 | few | TRBV12-3/TRBV12-4 | TRBD2 | CASNSQAGRPGELFF | TGTGCCAGCAATTCCCAAGCCGGGAGGCCCGGGGAGCTGTTTTTT
TRBJ2-7 | many | TRBV14 | TRBD2 | CASSQGLGTSGSYEQYF | TGTGCCAGCAGCCAAGGCCTGGGAACTAGCGGGAGCTACGAGCAGTACTTC
TRBJ1-4 | many | TRBV12-3/TRBV12-4 | NA | CASSPGQFSEKLFF | TGTGCCAGCAGTCCAGGACAGTTCAGTGAAAAACTGTTTTTT
TRBJ1-2 | many | TRBV5-6 | TRBD1 | CASSLGTGISLYTF | TGTGCCAGCAGCTTGGGGACAGGGATTTCCCTCTACACCTTC
TRBJ2-2 | many | TRBV20-1 | NA | CSAIDLGTGELFF | TGCAGTGCTATCGACCTGGGGACCGGGGAGCTGTTTTTT
TRBJ2-4 | many | TRBV7-9 | TRBD2 | CASSLFPAGVGNIQYF | TGTGCCAGCAGCTTATTCCCGGCGGGAGTCGGCAACATTCAGTACTTC
TRBJ2-1 | NA | TRBV4-3 | TRBD2 | CASSQDLAGNYNAQFF | TGCGCCAGCAGTCAAGATCTAGCGGGGAACTACAATGCGCAGTTCTTC
TRBJ2-3 | NA | TRBV2 | TRBD2 | CASSGLAGDTDTQYF | TGTGCCAGCAGCGGACTAGCGGGAGACACAGATACGCAGTATTTT
TRBJ1-4 | NA | TRBV7-8 | NA | CASSLEPSNEKLFF | TGTGCCAGCAGCTTAGAGCCCAGTAATGAAAAACTGTTTTTT
TRBJ2-3 | many | TRBV27 | NA | CASSFRGMDTQYF | TGTGCCAGCAGTTTTCGGGGGATGGATACGCAGTATTTT
TRBJ2-5 | many | TRBV7-6 | NA | CASSYTFQTQYF | TGTGCCAGCAGCTACACGTTTCAGACCCAGTACTTC
TRBJ2-2 | many | TRBV9 | TRBD2 | CASCCLAGHTGELFF | TGTGCCTCCTGTTGTCTAGCGGGCCACACCGGGGAGCTGTTTTTT
TRBJ2-1 | many | TRBV28 | NA | CASSYLANSYNEQFF | TGTGCCAGCAGTTATTTGGCGAACTCCTACAATGAGCAGTTCTTC
TRBJ1-1 | many | TRBV29-1 | NA | CSVELGEAFF | TGCAGCGTTGAATTGGGGGAAGCTTTCTTT
TRBJ2-7 | many | TRBV20-1 | TRBD1 | CSASLTGTYEQYF | TGCAGTGCTAGTTTGACAGGGACCTACGAGCAGTACTTC
TRBJ2-7 | many | TRBV28 | TRBD2 | CASSGLVYIVGTSGRDYEQYF | TGTGCCAGCAGTGGTTTGGTCTACATTGTGGGGACTAGCGGGAGGGACTACGAGCAGTACTTC
TRBJ2-3 | many | TRBV29-1 | NA | CSVERTQSTDTQYF | TGCAGCGTTGAACGGACCCAGAGCACAGATACGCAGTATTTT
TRBJ2-1 | many | TRBV9 | NA | CASSVGGVTTTQFF | TGTGCCAGCAGCGTAGGGGGAGTTACTACTACGCAGTTCTTC
TRBJ2-7 | many | TRBV7-9 | TRBD1 | CASSLGGTGLYEQYF | TGTGCCAGCAGCTTAGGGGGGACAGGTTTGTACGAGCAGTACTTC
TRBJ2-2 | many | TRBV29-1 | NA | CSVVEAGKIGELFF | TGCAGCGTGGTGGAGGCAGGGAAAATCGGGGAGCTGTTTTTT
TRBJ2-1 | few | TRBV28 | TRBD2 | CASSPGLAAYHSSYNEQFF | TGTGCCAGCAGCCCCGGACTAGCGGCCTATCATAGCTCCTACAATGAGCAGTTCTTC
TRBJ2-7 | NA | TRBV4-1 | NA | CASSQEEGRSSYEQYF | TGCGCCAGCAGCCAAGAAGAGGGGAGGAGCTCCTACGAGCAGTACTTC
TRBJ2-7 | NA | TRBV27 | TRBD2 | CASSMTLLADEQYF | TGTGCCAGCAGTATGACCCTCCTAGCGGACGAGCAGTACTTC
TRBJ2-7 | NA | TRBV5-1 | TRBD2 | CASSWAILGLAGSGSYEQYF | TGCGCCAGCAGCTGGGCAATACTGGGACTAGCGGGATCGGGCTCCTACGAGCAGTACTTC
TRBJ2-7 | many | TRBV4-2 | TRBD1 | CASSQEGQVTSYEQYF | TGTGCCAGCAGCCAAGAGGGACAGGTAACTTCCTACGAGCAGTACTTC
TRBJ2-7 | many | TRBV7-2 | TRBD2 | CASSFGEGRGYF | TGTGCCAGCAGCTTTGGTGAAGGGAGGGGGTACTTC
TRBJ2-7 | many | TRBV4-3 | TRBD2 | CASSQEVWSGKSYEQYF | TGCGCCAGCAGCCAAGAGGTTTGGAGCGGGAAGTCCTACGAGCAGTACTTC
TRBJ2-7 | many | TRBV7-8 | NA | CAVLRGAYEQYF | TGTGCCGTTTTGCGCGGAGCCTACGAGCAGTACTTC
TRBJ2-3 | many | TRBV28 | TRBD2 | CASSPRLAGSDTQYF | TGTGCCAGCAGTCCACGACTAGCGGGAAGCGATACGCAGTATTTT
TRBJ1-2 | few | TRBV6-2/TRBV6-3 | NA | CASRGHGYTF | TGTGCCAGCAGGGGCCATGGCTACACCTTC
TRBJ1-1 | NA | TRBV5-6 | NA | CASSLERPDEAFF | TGTGCCAGCAGCTTGGAACGCCCCGATGAAGCTTTCTTT
TRBJ2-3 | NA | TRBV4-3 | NA | CASSQVGTDTQYF | TGCGCCAGCAGCCAAGTTGGGACAGATACGCAGTATTTT
TRBJ2-4 | few | TRBV4-2 | NA | CASSQELRRKNIQYF | TGTGCCAGCAGCCAAGAATTAAGGCGGAAAAACATTCAGTACTTC
TRBJ2-7 | many | TRBV12-3/TRBV12-4 | TRBD2 | CASSGASGLAGYEQYF | TGTGCCAGCAGTGGAGCCTCAGGACTAGCAGGCTACGAGCAGTACTTC
TRBJ2-7 | NA | TRBV2 | NA | CASSSDTSYEQYF | TGTGCCAGCAGCTCGGACACCTCCTACGAGCAGTACTTC
TRBJ2-1 | many | TRBV11-2 | NA | CASSLGEQFF | TGTGCCAGCAGCTTAGGTGAGCAGTTCTTC
TRBJ2-1 | many | TRBV7-8 | NA | CASSLGPPGSNEQFF | TGTGCCAGCAGCTTAGGGCCCCCCGGGAGCAATGAGCAGTTCTTC
TRBJ1-6 | many | TRBV5-1 | TRBD1 | CASSLTGEDNSPLHF | TGCGCCAGCAGCTTGACAGGGGAAGATAATTCACCCCTCCACTTT
TRBJ2-1 | few | TRBV27 | NA | CASRLPGRGEQFF | TGTGCCAGCAGGCTTCCGGGGAGAGGTGAGCAGTTCTTC
TRBJ2-2 | many | TRBV10-3 | NA | CAISDDHTGELFF | TGTGCCATCAGTGACGACCACACCGGGGAGCTGTTTTTT
TRBJ2-5 | NA | TRBV14 | NA | CASSQWMGETQYF | TGTGCCAGCAGCCAATGGATGGGAGAGACCCAGTACTTC
TRBJ2-2 | NA | TRBV28 | NA | CASSFSAGTGELFF | TGTGCCAGCAGTTTCTCAGCGGGCACCGGGGAGCTGTTTTTT
TRBJ2-5 | many | TRBV5-6 | NA | CASSPPRVKRLETQYF | TGTGCCAGCAGCCCCCCCCGGGTGAAGCGATTAGAGACCCAGTACTTC
TRBJ1-4 | many | TRBV13 | NA | CASSPEGTTNEKLFF | TGTGCCAGCAGCCCCGAAGGGACAACTAATGAAAAACTGTTTTTT
TRBJ2-1 | NA | TRBV29-1 | TRBD2 | CSVEAELADRYNEQFF | TGCAGCGTTGAAGCGGAGCTAGCGGACCGCTACAATGAGCAGTTCTTC
TRBJ2-7 | many | TRBV7-8 | NA | CASSLDRSYEQYF | TGTGCCAGCAGCTTAGACAGGTCCTACGAGCAGTACTTC